This is a list of T cell receptor beta chains from one sample in a study of CD8+ T cells in alopecia areata. Data came from immunoSEQ multiplex PCR; TCRdb stores just in-frame clones and leaves some out. The table includes hundreds of thousands of clones, approximately 61% detected once. This specimen was CD4+ T cells sorted from blood, taken at week 0. These receptors were collected from a human donor with alopecia areata. The CDR3 runs from the conserved cysteine through the conserved F or W. The D gene is left open where the match is weak. Where a row states a size, it is once, few, many or the class of an expanded clone; other rows omit it.

V gene	clone size	D gene	J gene	CDR3 DNA	CDR3 protein
TRBV6-5	-	TRBD1	TRBJ1-1	TGTGCCAGCAGTTACTCTCAGGGGGCGACGAACACTGAAGCTTTCTTT	CASSYSQGATNTEAFF
TRBV2	-	TRBD1	TRBJ1-6	TGTGCCACGGACAGGGTTAATCCACCCCTCCACTTT	CATDRVNPPLHF
TRBV4-2	once	TRBD2	TRBJ2-5	TGTGCCAGCAGCTATATACAGCGGGGGGCCGGAGAGACCCAGTACTTC	CASSYIQRGAGETQYF
TRBV29-1	-	-	TRBJ2-5	TGCAGCGTTGGTCTACGGGGTCAGGGGACCCAGTACTTC	CSVGLRGQGTQYF
TRBV30	-	TRBD1	TRBJ1-1	TGTGCCTGGAGTAGATCGGACAGGGGGGCGCTCCCCACTGAAGCTTTCTTT	CAWSRSDRGALPTEAFF
TRBV27	-	-	TRBJ1-6	TGTGCCAGCAGGGCACGGGGTTATGGTTCACCCCTCCACTTT	CASRARGYGSPLHF
TRBV6-6	-	TRBD1	TRBJ1-2	TGTGCCAGCGTAAGAGGGACAGGGGTCGGCTACACCTTC	CASVRGTGVGYTF
TRBV7-2	few	-	TRBJ2-5	TGTGCCAGCAGCTATCGACTCACAGAGACCCAGTACTTC	CASSYRLTETQYF
TRBV4-3	-	TRBD2	TRBJ2-2	TGCGCCAGCAGCCAAGACGGACTAGTACCCGGGGAGCTGTTTTTT	CASSQDGLVPGELFF
TRBV29-1	few	TRBD1	TRBJ2-7	TGCAGCGGGGGACAGGGCGACGAGCAGTACTTC	CSGGQGDEQYF
TRBV29-1	-	-	TRBJ1-2	TGCAGCGTCGGACAGTCTAACTATGGCTACACCTTC	CSVGQSNYGYTF
TRBV30	-	-	TRBJ1-1	TGTGCCTGGAGTGTCTACCGACGTCGGACAGAAGCTTTCTTT	CAWSVYRRRTEAFF
TRBV2	few	-	TRBJ2-2	TGTGCCAGCACGGGACCGGGGAGAGCCGGGGAGCTGTTTTTT	CASTGPGRAGELFF
TRBV2	few	-	TRBJ2-2	TGTGCCAGCAGCGAGGGATCAACGAACACCGGGGAGCTGTTTTTT	CASSEGSTNTGELFF
TRBV30	-	-	TRBJ2-5	TGTGCCTGGGGCCCGGGGGGCAAAGAGACCCAGTACTTC	CAWGPGGKETQYF
TRBV30	-	TRBD1	TRBJ2-7	TGTGCCTGGAGTGGTCTCGCCGGGACAGGGGCCGAGCAGTACTTC	CAWSGLAGTGAEQYF
TRBV30	once	-	TRBJ1-6	TGTGCCTGGAGTGGGAGGGCCACGATTTCACCCCTCCACTTT	CAWSGRATISPLHF
TRBV18	few	TRBD2	TRBJ2-3	TGTGCCAGCTCACCTAAACTAGCGGGGGGGACTGGCACAGATACGCAGTATTTT	CASSPKLAGGTGTDTQYF
TRBV29-1	-	TRBD1	TRBJ1-1	TGCAGCGCCATGACAGGGTGGGGCACTGAAGCTTTCTTT	CSAMTGWGTEAFF
TRBV2	-	-	TRBJ1-1	TGTGCCAGCAGGCGGCAAACTGAAGCTTTCTTT	CASRRQTEAFF
TRBV7-2	-	-	TRBJ2-7	TGTGCCAGCAGCTCCGCTTACTACGAGCAGTACTTC	CASSSAYYEQYF
TRBV13	-	-	TRBJ2-3	TGTGCCAGCAGCCTTTCTAGTGCCCATACGCAGTATTTT	CASSLSSAHTQYF
TRBV18	-	TRBD1	TRBJ1-6	TGTGCCAGCTCACCATTGCCCCCGGACAGGGGTTCACCCCTCCACTTT	CASSPLPPDRGSPLHF
TRBV27	-	-	TRBJ2-7	TGTGCCAGCAGACGTAGAGTCCCTTACGAGCAGTACTTC	CASRRRVPYEQYF
TRBV9	few	-	TRBJ1-6	TGTGCCAGCAGCCCCACCCCGGGGGAGTCACCCCTCCACTTT	CASSPTPGESPLHF
TRBV5-1	once	-	TRBJ2-5	TGCGCCAGCAGCTTGGCCGCCGGAGAGACCCAGTACTTC	CASSLAAGETQYF
TRBV29-1	-	-	TRBJ1-2	TGCAGCGTTACAGGGCGGAACTATGGCTACACCTTC	CSVTGRNYGYTF
TRBV4-2	-	TRBD1	TRBJ2-2	TGTGCCAGCAGCCAATGGGGGACAGCGAACACCGGGGAGCTGTTTTTT	CASSQWGTANTGELFF
TRBV7-9	few	-	TRBJ1-2	TGTGCCAGCAGCCCGGGGTTGCCTGCCTATGGCTACACCTTC	CASSPGLPAYGYTF
TRBV7-9	-	-	TRBJ2-7	TGTGCCAGCACCCGGGGGGCGAACTACGAGCAGTACTTC	CASTRGANYEQYF
TRBV4-1	-	TRBD1	TRBJ2-7	TGCGCCAGCAGCCTGGCAGGGGGCTACGAGCAGTACTTC	CASSLAGGYEQYF
TRBV6-5	once	-	TRBJ2-7	TGTGCCAGCGCCAAGGTCTACGAGCAGTACTTC	CASAKVYEQYF
TRBV9	-	TRBD2	TRBJ2-3	TGTGCCAGCAGCCCTAGCGGGGAGGCAATATATACGCAGTATTTT	CASSPSGEAIYTQYF
TRBV6-5	-	-	TRBJ2-7	TGTGCCAGCAGTTACTCCGATCGGGACGAGCAGTACTTC	CASSYSDRDEQYF
TRBV7-9	-	-	TRBJ1-5	TGTGCCAGCAGCTCTTCGGGGAGCAATCAGCCCCAGCATTTT	CASSSSGSNQPQHF
TRBV29-1	-	TRBD2	TRBJ2-7	TGCAGCGTTGCTACGGGGAGCGGGGACGAGCAGTACTTC	CSVATGSGDEQYF
TRBV10-3	-	-	TRBJ2-5	TGTGCCATCAGTGAGTTCGAGACCCAGTACTTC	CAISEFETQYF
TRBV29-1	-	-	TRBJ2-3	TGCAGCGTTGAAGATGGCCCCGGTCGGCTTGATACGCAGTATTTT	CSVEDGPGRLDTQYF
TRBV4-3	-	-	TRBJ2-3	TGCGCCAGCAGCCAAGATAGCGGTACAGATACGCAGTATTTT	CASSQDSGTDTQYF
TRBV9	-	TRBD1	TRBJ1-1	TGTGCCAGCAGCGCGACAGGGCCGAACACTGAAGCTTTCTTT	CASSATGPNTEAFF
TRBV18	few	TRBD1	TRBJ1-5	TGTGCCAGCTCACCCCGGGACAGGGGTCAGCCCCAGCATTTT	CASSPRDRGQPQHF
TRBV9	-	-	TRBJ1-1	TGTGCCAGCAGCCCCCATCTTGACCCGAACACTGAAGCTTTCTTT	CASSPHLDPNTEAFF
TRBV2	-	-	TRBJ1-2	TGTGCCAGCAAGGACAGAAGCTATGGCTACACCTTC	CASKDRSYGYTF
TRBV30	-	-	TRBJ2-7	TGTGCCGGAACCGGGGGTTTAAGCTCCTACGAGCAGTACTTC	CAGTGGLSSYEQYF
TRBV4-1	-	-	TRBJ1-1	TGCGCCAGCAGCCAAGGTGTACAACTCTTCATGAACACTGAAGCTTTCTTT	CASSQGVQLFMNTEAFF